The entry that follows covers one TCR beta chain sequence. Trimming cost V 6 bases and J 8 bases; bases outside gene matches: 16. This CDR3 has 18 amino acids. Germline lookup yields CDR1 MDHEN and CDR2 SYDVKM. The entry originates in a study of blood T cell repertoires in COVID-19. In the study overall: Donors in the United States, Italy and Spain gave samples during acute or convalescent COVID-19. From T cells, B-cell-depleted T cells, or PBMCs came the material, which was cDNA or gDNA.

The repertoire was sequenced with immunoSEQ multiplex PCR; TCRdb's copy has only in-frame clones and lacks some. The sample has about 240,000 clones; around 80% are singletons. The chain combines TRBV28 with TRBJ2-1, with 13 bases matching TRBD2. The receptor was isolated from a woman aged 18-29 years with acute or convalescent COVID-19. The specimen was peripheral blood. For the CDR3, the DNA is TGTGCCAGCAGCCGTGGACTAGCGGGAGCTTTCTTGTTCGATGAGCAGTTCTTC. Translated: CASSRGLAGAFLFDEQFF.